A selection of T cell receptor beta chains follows, all from one sample in a study of blood T cell repertoires in COVID-19. TCRdb's table, derived via immunoSEQ multiplex PCR, lists solely in-frame clones and lacks some. The table lists roughly 52,000 clones, around nine tenths of them singletons. The sequenced sample was peripheral blood. These receptors were collected from a man aged 50 to 60 with acute or convalescent COVID-19. Both conserved end residues are part of each CDR3. Fields, in order: V gene, D gene, J gene, clone size, CDR3 DNA, CDR3 protein. D genes are given only for firm matches. Some rows have no size entry. The others give once, few or many, or a class for an expanded clone.

TRBV5-6,TRBD1,TRBJ1-1,NA,TGTGCCAGCAAGAAACAGGGGGTGGACACTGAAGCTTTCTTT,CASKKQGVDTEAFF
TRBV19,NA,TRBJ1-1,NA,TGTGCCAGTAACGTGGGCAGTATGAACACTGAAGCTTTCTTT,CASNVGSMNTEAFF
TRBV9,NA,TRBJ1-3,few,TGTGCCAGCAGCGTAACACCGTTCGGGGGGGAAAGGGACACCATATATTTT,CASSVTPFGGERDTIYF
TRBV9,NA,TRBJ1-2,NA,TGTGCCAGCAGCGTAGTGGAGGGGACCTATGGCTACACCTTC,CASSVVEGTYGYTF
TRBV7-2,NA,TRBJ2-2,once,TGTGCCAGCAGCTTAGCCGGCACCGGGGAGCTGTTTTTT,CASSLAGTGELFF
TRBV15,TRBD1,TRBJ1-5,NA,TGTGCCACCAGCAGACCCCCAGGGGGCCGGCAGCCCCAGCATTTT,CATSRPPGGRQPQHF
TRBV12-3/TRBV12-4,NA,TRBJ1-1,once,TGTGCCAGCAGGCTATCGTTAGCTGAAGCTTTCTTT,CASRLSLAEAFF
TRBV11-2,NA,TRBJ1-6,NA,TGTGCCAGCAGCCCCGTGACAGGTCGTTCACCCCTCCACTTT,CASSPVTGRSPLHF
TRBV28,TRBD2,TRBJ2-1,NA,TGTGCCAGCAGTTTATCTAGCGGGAGTAATTTTGAGCAGTTCTTC,CASSLSSGSNFEQFF
TRBV11-2,TRBD1,TRBJ2-7,NA,TGTGCCAGCAGCTTAAGCACCGGGACAGGGAACGAGCAGTACTTC,CASSLSTGTGNEQYF
TRBV11-3,NA,TRBJ2-1,NA,TGTGCCAGCAGCTACGGGGTGGGGGCAGGAAGGCAGTTCTTC,CASSYGVGAGRQFF
TRBV3-1/TRBV3-2,NA,TRBJ1-1,NA,TGTGCCAGCAGCCAAGTTTCCGTAGGGGGAGCTTTCTTT,CASSQVSVGGAFF
TRBV19,NA,TRBJ1-1,NA,TGTGCCAGTAGTATTGTCGGTTCAGGTGAAGCTTTCTTT,CASSIVGSGEAFF
TRBV2,NA,TRBJ1-5,NA,TGTGCCAGCAGTCCCGGGACAAGCACTCAGCCCCAGCATTTT,CASSPGTSTQPQHF
TRBV2,TRBD1,TRBJ2-7,few,TGTGCCAGCAGTGAAGCCGGGACAGGAAGTACCTACGAGCAGTACTTC,CASSEAGTGSTYEQYF
TRBV4-1,NA,TRBJ1-2,NA,TGCGCCAGCAGCCAACAATCAGGGTTTGGCTACACCTTC,CASSQQSGFGYTF
TRBV9,NA,TRBJ1-1,NA,TGTGCCAGCAGCCCCCTCGAACATTTGAACACTGAAGCTTTCTTT,CASSPLEHLNTEAFF
TRBV9,NA,TRBJ2-3,NA,TGTGCCAGCAGCGTAGCCCCTTTTCAGGAACGCACAGATACGCAGTATTTT,CASSVAPFQERTDTQYF
TRBV6-5,TRBD1,TRBJ1-1,once,TGTGCCAGCAGTAATAGGGGGCGGAACACTGAAGCTTTCTTT,CASSNRGRNTEAFF
TRBV13,NA,TRBJ1-2,NA,TGTGCCAGCAGCCAGGCGGGCGGCGGCTATGGCTACACCTTC,CASSQAGGGYGYTF
TRBV7-9,NA,TRBJ1-1,once,TGTGCCAGCAGCTTGGATCAGGGGAACACTGAAGCTTTCTTT,CASSLDQGNTEAFF
TRBV30,TRBD1,TRBJ1-2,once,TGTGCCTGGAGTGGGACAGGGATTGGCTACACCTTC,CAWSGTGIGYTF
TRBV5-1,NA,TRBJ1-2,NA,TGCGCCAGCAGCTTGGACAGGTATCGCGGCTACACCTTC,CASSLDRYRGYTF
TRBV9,TRBD2,TRBJ2-1,NA,TGTGCCAGCAGCGTATTAGCGGGAACCGGGCAGCAGTTCTTC,CASSVLAGTGQQFF
TRBV6-6,TRBD1,TRBJ1-4,NA,TGTGCCAGCAGCACCCCGGGACAGGGTGTAGAAAAACTGTTTTTT,CASSTPGQGVEKLFF
TRBV10-3,NA,TRBJ1-3,NA,TGTGCCATCGCAACAGGGACTGGAAACACCATATATTTT,CAIATGTGNTIYF
TRBV5-1,NA,TRBJ2-2,NA,TGCGCCAGCAGCTTAGGAGCCACCGGGGAGCTGTTTTTT,CASSLGATGELFF
TRBV7-8,TRBD1,TRBJ2-4,NA,TGTGCCAGCAGCCCTGAAGCAGGGGGTCCCAAAAACATTCAGTACTTC,CASSPEAGGPKNIQYF
TRBV2,NA,TRBJ2-5,NA,TGTGCCAGCAGTAGACAGACCCAAGAGACCCAGTACTTC,CASSRQTQETQYF
TRBV19,NA,TRBJ2-7,NA,TGTGCCAGTAGTATCCAACAGGGTAGATCCTACGAGCAGTACTTC,CASSIQQGRSYEQYF
TRBV7-6,TRBD2,TRBJ2-1,NA,TGTGCCAGCAGCTCCTTAGCGGGCCTTGCCAATGAGCAGTTCTTC,CASSSLAGLANEQFF
TRBV10-3,NA,TRBJ2-5,NA,TGTGCTACGGCGGAACAAGAGACCCAGTACTTC,CATAEQETQYF
TRBV2,TRBD1,TRBJ2-2,once,TGTGCCAGCAGTGAAGTCGGGACAGGGAACACCGGGGAGCTGTTTTTT,CASSEVGTGNTGELFF
TRBV28,NA,TRBJ1-1,NA,TGTGCCAGCAGTTTAGCGGGGTTCCCTGAAGCTTTCTTT,CASSLAGFPEAFF
TRBV6-5,NA,TRBJ2-1,NA,TGTGCCAGCAGTTTGAAACCCGGTTGGAATGAGCAGTTCTTC,CASSLKPGWNEQFF
TRBV10-2,NA,TRBJ1-5,NA,TGCGCCAGCAAAGCGACAGGCTCCCACCCTCAGCCCCAGCATTTT,CASKATGSHPQPQHF
TRBV12-3/TRBV12-4,NA,TRBJ1-1,NA,TGTGCCAGCAGCAACCAAAAAAAGGGGTATGCTTTCTTT,CASSNQKKGYAFF
TRBV10-2,NA,TRBJ2-2,medium-sized,TGCGCCAGCAGTGATGGAGGGAACACCGGGGAGCTGTTTTTT,CASSDGGNTGELFF
TRBV12-5,TRBD1,TRBJ2-7,NA,TGTGCTAGTGGTTTGGGTACAGGGGTTCACGAGCAGTACTTC,CASGLGTGVHEQYF
TRBV27,NA,TRBJ1-3,NA,TGTGCCAGCAGTCCATATTACGGGACTGGAAACACCATATATTTT,CASSPYYGTGNTIYF
TRBV27,TRBD1,TRBJ1-1,NA,TGTGCCAGCAGATCGGGACAGGCTCCTACTGAAGCTTTCTTT,CASRSGQAPTEAFF
TRBV4-2,TRBD2,TRBJ2-2,NA,TGTGCCAGCAGCCAAGATACTAGCGGGAACACCGGGGAGCTGTTTTTT,CASSQDTSGNTGELFF
TRBV7-2,NA,TRBJ1-5,NA,TGTGCCAGCAGCTTACACGAGGAAATTCAGCCCCAGCATTTT,CASSLHEEIQPQHF
TRBV18,TRBD1,TRBJ1-3,NA,TGTGCCAGCTCACCAGACAGGGGGACTGGAAACACCATATATTTT,CASSPDRGTGNTIYF
TRBV24-1,TRBD2,TRBJ2-1,NA,TGTGCCACAAGCGGGAGGGCGGCAAATGAGCAGTTCTTC,CATSGRAANEQFF
TRBV11-2,NA,TRBJ2-2,NA,TGTGCCAGCAGCTTAGATGTGATCAGTCGGGAGCTGTTTTTT,CASSLDVISRELFF
TRBV10-2,TRBD1,TRBJ1-1,NA,TGCGCCAGCAGTGAGCGGGACAGCGACACTGAAGCTTTCTTT,CASSERDSDTEAFF
TRBV6-5,NA,TRBJ2-1,NA,TGTGCCAGCAGTTACGAGCTGGCAGGGGTCGGCGATGAGCAGTTCTTC,CASSYELAGVGDEQFF
TRBV9,NA,TRBJ1-6,once,TGTGCCAGCAGCGTAGACGAGGGTCGGGGGTTTTCACCCCTCCACTTT,CASSVDEGRGFSPLHF
TRBV7-9,TRBD1,TRBJ1-6,NA,TGTGCCAGCAGCCCAGGGGGCAGAAATTCACCCCTCCACTTT,CASSPGGRNSPLHF
TRBV11-2,TRBD2,TRBJ2-1,once,TGTGCCAGCAGCTCACCCGGGACTAGCGGGGTTTCCTACAATGAGCAGTTCTTC,CASSSPGTSGVSYNEQFF
TRBV28,TRBD1,TRBJ2-7,NA,TGTGCCAGCACTACGGGACAGGGGGACTACGAGCAGTACTTC,CASTTGQGDYEQYF
TRBV28,TRBD1,TRBJ2-2,NA,TGTGCCAGCAGTCGACAGGGGGTGATTATCGGGGAGCTGTTTTTT,CASSRQGVIIGELFF
TRBV30,TRBD1,TRBJ1-3,NA,TGTGCCTGGAGTAGGGACAGGGTGGCCCCCTCTGGAAACACCATATATTTT,CAWSRDRVAPSGNTIYF
TRBV28,NA,TRBJ1-4,few,TGTGCCAGCAGTTTCGGGGAGACTAATGAAAAACTGTTTTTT,CASSFGETNEKLFF
TRBV10-3,NA,TRBJ2-6,NA,TGTGCCATCAGTGAGTCTAAGGCGGAAGCCAGCTCTGGGGCCAACGTCCTGACTTTC,CAISESKAEASSGANVLTF